A single sample is the source of the 17 T cell receptor beta chains below, sequenced in a study of blood T cell repertoires in COVID-19. Sequencing used immunoSEQ multiplex PCR; TCRdb keeps in-frame clones, though not all of them. The sample gives a few hundred thousand clones, around four fifths of which show up once; 4.1% is in the top ten. The sequenced sample consisted of peripheral blood. The receptors were gathered from a woman aged 45-65 years with active or convalescent COVID-19.

This rearrangement joins TRBV18 to TRBJ1-1; D unresolved. CDR3 length: 11 amino acids. V was shortened by 2 bases and J by 6 bases, with 4 bases between the two germline ends. Germline V gene data show CDR1 as KGHSH and CDR2 as LQKENI. The CDR3 nucleotides are TGTGCCAGCTCACCAGGAGCTGAAGCTTTCTTT. It codes for CASSPGAEAFF.

The chain joins TRBV28 to TRBJ2-1; D is perhaps TRBD1 (6 bases). This CDR3 has 17 amino acids. Germline CDR1 and CDR2: MDHEN and SYDVKM. V lost 4 bases and J lost 6, with 22 bases in between. The CDR3: CASSSLPWDTRPNEQFF. As DNA, the CDR3 is TGTGCCAGCAGTTCGCTCCCCTGGGACACCAGGCCCAATGAGCAGTTCTTC.

The chain links TRBV7-6 to TRBJ2-5, with unresolved D. In germline, CDR1 is SGHVS, CDR2 FNYEAQ. V was shortened by 4 bases and J by 2 bases, with 2 bases between the two germline ends. CDR3 size: 11 residues. This CDR3 is CASSSQETQYF. CDR3 bases: TGTGCCAGCAGCTCACAAGAGACCCAGTACTTC.

V usage is TRBV19 and J usage is TRBJ1-3, with D uncertain. Germline loops: CDR1 LNHDA, CDR2 SQIVND (reference sequence). CDR3 size: 16 residues. Trimming took 3 bases from V and 3 from J, leaving 15 bases between them. DNA of the CDR3: TGTGCCAGTAGTATGGCCGGAGTTGGCGGTGGAAACACCATATATTTT. Its protein product is CASSMAGVGGGNTIYF.

This clone appeared a single time. This sequence joins TRBV19 and TRBJ1-5; D is unclear. CDR1 is LNHDA and CDR2 is SQIVND in the germline V gene (reference sequence). Deletions cut 3 bases from V and 3 bases from J, with 9 bases between. This CDR3 region has 14 residues. The CDR3 sequence: CASSMTLYNQPQHF. Here the CDR3 DNA reads TGTGCCAGTAGTATGACACTCTACAATCAGCCCCAGCATTTT.

This chain links TRBV30 with TRBJ2-5; weak D call: TRBD2 (5 bases). The CDR3 consists of 13 residues. From germline, CDR1 is GTSNPN and CDR2 SVGIG (reference sequence). V lost 3 bases and J 4 bases, leaving 12 bases between the germline ends. CDR3 DNA sequence: TGTGCCTGGAGGATATTGGCGGGAGAGACCCAGTACTTC. Encoded protein: CAWRILAGETQYF.

V usage is TRBV6-5 and J usage is TRBJ2-7; possibly TRBD2 for D (5 bases). The ends were cut back, 5 bases at V and 6 bases at J, with 8 bases in the middle. Germline V gene sequence: CDR1 MNHEY, CDR2 SVGAGI. The CDR3 runs to 11 residues. CDR3 sequence reads: CASSRGSEQYF. CDR3 DNA sequence: TGTGCCAGCAGTCGGGGTAGCGAGCAGTACTTC.

The V and J genes are TRBV7-9 and TRBJ1-6; TRBD1 aligns across 7 bases. Germline lookup yields CDR1 SEHNR and CDR2 FQNEAQ (reference sequence). The J segment lost 4 bases and the V segment lost 5 bases, leaving 5 bases of the junction unmatched. The CDR3 covers 15 residues. The chain's CDR3 is CASSAAGQYNSPLHF. In DNA, the CDR3 is TGTGCCAGCAGCGCGGCGGGACAGTATAATTCACCCCTCCACTTT.

This clone showed up many times. The chain links TRBV4-1 to TRBJ1-6, with D unresolved. Germline CDR1 reads MGHRA; CDR2 reads YSYEKL. Trimming left V 0 bases short and J 9 bases short, with 12 bases between. The CDR3 consists of 15 residues. CDR3 nucleotides: TGCGCCAGCAGCCAAGATTTCCGGGGTGGTTCACCCCTCCACTTT. Encoded protein: CASSQDFRGGSPLHF.

This clone was detected a few times. The J gene is TRBJ1-3, the V gene TRBV29-1; D gene uncertain. The germline gives CDR1 SQVTM, CDR2 ANQGSEA. The V end lost 5 bases, the J end lost 0 bases, and 11 bases lay between the germline ends. CDR3 length: 14 residues. The CDR3 here is CSVNTIGSGNTIYF. Here the CDR3 DNA reads TGCAGCGTTAACACAATTGGCTCTGGAAACACCATATATTTT.

The chain couples TRBV28 to TRBJ2-1; possible D gene TRBD1, 5 bases. Trimming cost V 1 base and J 2 bases, with 24 bases left between them. The length of the CDR3 is 20 residues. Germline lookup yields CDR1 MDHEN and CDR2 SYDVKM. The CDR3 protein is CASSLYARSPTVATYNEQFF. The CDR3 coding sequence is TGTGCCAGCAGTTTATACGCCCGATCTCCGACAGTCGCTACCTACAATGAGCAGTTCTTC.

This rearrangement joins TRBV19 to TRBJ2-5; D is possibly TRBD2 (5 bases). The germline V and J ends were trimmed by 1 base and 2 bases, with 14 bases remaining between them. The CDR3 consists of 16 residues. Germline CDR1 and CDR2: LNHDA and SQIVND (reference sequence). The CDR3 DNA reads TGTGCCAGTAGTATAGTGCCCAGGAGGCCTCAAGAGACCCAGTACTTC. Translation gives CASSIVPRRPQETQYF.

V usage is TRBV19 and J usage is TRBJ2-2, with 7 bases that match TRBD1. Per germline, CDR1 LNHDA and CDR2 SQIVND (reference sequence). The V and J ends lost 7 bases and 5 bases, in that order; junction bases with no gene match: 13. The CDR3 totals 16 residues. The CDR3 coding sequence is TGTGCCAGTACCCGGACAGGCCCCAGTCGGACCGGGGAGCTGTTTTTT. Translation gives CASTRTGPSRTGELFF.

The genes are TRBV25-1 and TRBJ1-4; D unresolved. The germline CDR1 and CDR2 sequences are MGHDK and SYGVNS. The CDR3 length is 15 residues. V lost 2 bases to trimming and J lost 3 bases, with 10 bases between them. The CDR3 spells CASSEPRRANEKLFF. CDR3 DNA: TGTGCCAGCAGTGAACCCCGTCGCGCTAATGAAAAACTGTTTTTT.

The V call is TRBV18, the J call TRBJ2-1, with D unresolved. The CDR3 is 13 residues long. V was shortened by 6 bases and J by 15 bases, with 21 bases between the two germline ends. Germline V gene sequence: CDR1 KGHSH, CDR2 LQKENI. CDR3 region: CASSPEVSSARFF. The CDR3 DNA sequence: TGTGCCAGCTCGCCAGAAGTGTCATCAGCGCGGTTCTTC. The full variable domain, its missing parts supplied by reference TRBV18 and TRBJ2-1, is NAGVMQNPRHLVRRRGQEARLRCSPMKGHSHVYWYRQLPEEGLKFMVYLQKENIIDESGMPKERFSAEFPKEGPSILRIQQVVRGDSAAYFCASSPEVSSARFFGPGTRLTVL.

V and J are TRBV15 and TRBJ2-5; 11 nucleotides agree with TRBD2. Germline CDR1 LNHNV, CDR2 YYDKDF (reference sequence). J lost 1 base, V lost 8 bases, and 9 bases had no gene match. The CDR3 extends over 16 amino acids. The chain's CDR3 is CATSTGLAGPQETQYF. CDR3 in DNA: TGTGCCACCTCAACTGGACTAGCGGGCCCCCAAGAGACCCAGTACTTC. Variable domain in full (rest from reference TRBV15 and TRBJ2-5): DAMVIQNPRYQVTQFGKPVTLSCSQTLNHNVMYWYQQKSSQAPKLLFHYYDKDFNNEADTPDNFQSRRPNTSFCFLDIRSPGLGDTAMYLCATSTGLAGPQETQYFGPGTRLLVL.

V gene TRBV28 combines with J gene TRBJ1-1; 10 bases fit TRBD1. CDR3 length: 15 amino acids. CDR1 MDHEN and CDR2 SYDVKM come from the germline V gene. With 2 bases clipped from V and 6 bases from J, the junction kept 6 bases outside the gene matches. CDR3 loop: CASSLATGGPPEAFF. The CDR3 bases are TGTGCCAGCAGTTTAGCGACAGGGGGCCCCCCTGAAGCTTTCTTT.